The entry below gives a single TCR beta chain sequence along with its context. The sample belongs to a study of patients and donors after allogeneic stem cell transplantation. TCRdb re-called the RT-PCR reads through MiXCR, storing one row per CDR3 protein. The sample has about 4,000 distinct CDR3 sequences, around 16% seen once. Germline CDR1 SGHAT, CDR2 FQNNGV. V lost 5 bases to trimming and J lost 11 bases, with 13 bases between them. The CDR3 is 12 residues long. Sequencing was carried out using blood, either unsorted or a sorted T cell fraction (not recorded which). V usage is TRBV11-2 and J usage is TRBJ2-1; a possible D gene is TRBD2 (5 bases). This TCR was recovered from a human donor who was either an allogeneic HSCT recipient or a stem cell or donor lymphocyte infusion donor (not recorded which). It is not recorded whose cells these are; they may come from a transplant donor. As DNA, the CDR3 is TGTGCCAGCAGCCCGGACTCTCTAAAGCAGTTCTTC. This translates into CASSPDSLKQFF.